A single T cell receptor beta chain is shown here with its context. Its antigen is still unknown. The data were obtained in a study of cytomegalovirus exposure and HLA in healthy donors. Findings and caveats of the study: According to an earlier analysis, most TCR beta V segments yielded productive rearrangements about 87% or about 30% of the time. Investigators reported about 160 TCR beta chains as tied to cytomegalovirus.

From germline, CDR1 is LNHDA and CDR2 SQIVND (reference sequence). Trimming stripped 3 bases from V and 2 bases from J, with 7 bases between. The CDR3 consists of 13 residues. This PCR relied on a set of 60 Vbeta primers and 13 Jbeta primers. Sequencing used immunoSEQ multiplex PCR; TCRdb keeps in-frame clones, though not all of them. The table records some 52,000 clones, about three quarters of them present only once. The sample consisted of PBMCs. This clonotype was sampled from a young man in good health and CMV-seronegative. J is TRBJ1-1 and V is TRBV19; D is unclear. The CDR3 here is CASSIVLNTEAFF. For the CDR3, the DNA is TGTGCCAGTAGTATTGTTCTCAACACTGAAGCTTTCTTT.